This paragraph reports one TCR beta chain. Its antigen remains unidentified. This CDR3 is built from 15 residues. V was trimmed by 2 bases and J by 0 bases, leaving 9 bases between them. Germline values: CDR1 MGHDK, CDR2 SYGVNS. The data belong to a study of T cell responses to AZD1222 COVID-19 vaccine. Points from the study as a whole: Seropositive AZD1222 recipients at baseline numbered only 5 to 7.

Libraries were prepared by immunoSEQ multiplex PCR; TCRdb keeps only in-frame clonotypes and omits some of them. The sample lists 240,000 or so clones; about 92% were seen once. The receptor comes from an adult in good health. This chain uses TRBV25-1 with TRBJ2-3; the D gene is possibly TRBD1 (6 bases). The sequences come from peripheral blood, collected on day 0 of AZD1222 vaccination. The CDR3 is CASSEGDTSTDTQYF. CDR3 DNA: TGTGCCAGCAGTGAAGGGGACACTAGCACAGATACGCAGTATTTT.